Sequencing of this T cell receptor beta chain was carried out in a study of blood T cell repertoires in COVID-19. Study-wide context: T cells, B-cell-depleted T cells, or PBMCs supplied cDNA or gDNA.

The CDR3 consists of 13 residues. V lost 4 bases and J 0 bases, leaving 8 bases between the germline ends. Germline V gives CDR1 SGHKS, CDR2 YYEKEE (reference sequence). Per the original methods: Reference gene primer amplification in the assay estimated nucleated cell counts. Generated by immunoSEQ multiplex PCR, the TCRdb table keeps only in-frame clones and is missing some. V and J calls and clone size are those listed in that table; D and trimming were worked out from the DNA. The sample shows 80,000 to 100,000 clones, almost 80% of them seen only once. The TCR sequence derives from a human donor in a cohort sampled during active COVID-19. This sequence joins TRBV5-5 and TRBJ2-7, with D tentatively TRBD1 (6 bases). The sequenced material came from peripheral blood. The CDR3: CASSGDNSYEQYF. The CDR3 nucleotides are TGTGCCAGCAGCGGGGACAACTCCTACGAGCAGTACTTC.